This T cell receptor (beta chain) was identified during a study of blood T cell repertoires in COVID-19. In the study's own analysis: Scientists estimated how many nucleated cells there were by amplifying reference gene primers. Clones were read by immunoSEQ multiplex PCR, and TCRdb kept only the in-frame ones, dropping some. V and J calls and clone size are copied from that table; D and trimming were computed from the DNA. The data hold around 310,000 clones, with 85% to 90% observed a single time. Those enrolled in Seattle joined during active infection and were followed longitudinally afterward. Germline V CDR1 and CDR2: WSHSY, SAAADI. CDR3 length: 14 amino acids. V was clipped by 4 bases and J by 3 bases, with 12 bases between them.

This sequence joins TRBV10-2 and TRBJ1-2, with D possibly TRBD1 on 5 matching bases. What was sequenced was peripheral blood. The sequence was obtained from a middle-aged woman with COVID-19, enrolled during active disease. The CDR3 DNA is TGCGCCAGCAGTGCGACAGCCTCCCACTATGGCTACACCTTC. Translating gives CASSATASHYGYTF.